This TCR beta chain was retrieved from a study of blood T cell repertoires in COVID-19. For the study at large: Italy, Spain and the United States were the sources of the convalescent and acute COVID-19 samples.

Some clones are missing from TCRdb's copy, which holds only in-frame ones; the method was immunoSEQ multiplex PCR. The table records about 480,000 clones, around nine tenths of them present only once. The table lists this clone with a count of one. CDR1 and CDR2 from the germline V gene are SGHTA and FQGNSA. The V and J ends lost 7 bases and 2 bases, in that order; junction bases with no gene match: 11. The CDR3 loop spans 16 amino acids. Participants were aged about 18 to 100 years, lived in 20 to 30 US areas, and enrolled virtually. Cohorts were determined from participant-reported clinical history. The recovered donors of Cohort 3 showed two negative PCRs, clearance, or symptom resolution.

Sequenced: PBMCs or T cells enriched from blood (not recorded which). This chain connects TRBV7-2 to TRBJ2-3, with 8 bases identical to TRBD2. The clonotype was recovered from a woman in her sixties who had recovered from COVID-19. The chain's CDR3 is CASTFSSGLHTDTQYF. CDR3 DNA sequence: TGTGCCAGCACCTTCTCTAGCGGGCTTCACACAGATACGCAGTATTTT.